This T cell receptor (beta chain) was captured by sequencing in a study of shared clonotypes between healthy human individuals. The sorted-subset replicate PCRs were given about 210 ng DNA, which is tens of thousands of T cell genomes. Here immunoSEQ multiplex PCR was the method, and the copy in TCRdb shows in-frame clones only, minus some. The data hold 950,000 to 1,300,000 clones, with under 80% observed a single time. Adults of Caucasian background living in Nashville, Tennessee made up all donors. General study findings and limits: Shared across four donors were around 5% of the naive CD4 clonotypes. Lower generation probabilities were found for non-shared clonotypes than for those shared by all four donors.

V was pared by 7 bases and J by 9 bases, with 19 bases between. CDR3 size: 13 residues. Per germline, CDR1 MNHEY and CDR2 SVGAGI. Of note for this clone: What it recognizes is unknown.

The specimen sequenced was memory CD4+ T cells sorted from blood. The subset: CD45RA-negative fraction. This chain uses TRBV6-5 with TRBJ2-7; D might be TRBD1 or TRBD2, each matching 5 bases. The sequence derives from a man aged 18 to 35 in good health. CDR3 DNA: TGTGCCAGCACCCAGGGACCGAAATCCGGGCAGTACTTC. This gives the protein CASTQGPKSGQYF.